Included here is one TCR beta chain sequence, with context. Libraries were prepared by immunoSEQ multiplex PCR; TCRdb keeps only in-frame clonotypes and omits some of them. The repertoire has about 73,000 clones, about 92% of them found once; the top ten carry approximately 0.25%. This sample stems from a study of technical replicates of blood from a few donors. The CDR3 totals 15 residues. The V end was cut by 2 bases, the J end by 3 bases, with 11 bases between. Germline V gene sequence: CDR1 LNHDA, CDR2 SQIVND (reference sequence). Sequenced input: T cells isolated from PBMCs. This receptor was taken from a human donor in good health. The chain couples TRBV19 to TRBJ1-5; D is ambiguous. The DNA for the CDR3 is TGTGCCAGTAGTATAAGGCGAGGGAACAATCAGCCCCAGCATTTT. It encodes CASSIRRGNNQPQHF. Full variable domain (remainder filled in from reference TRBV19 and TRBJ1-5): DGGITQSPKYLFRKEGQNVTLSCEQNLNHDAMYWYRQDPGQGLRLIYYSQIVNDFQKGDIAEGYSVSREKKESFPLTVTSAQKNPTAFYLCASSIRRGNNQPQHFGDGTRLSIL.